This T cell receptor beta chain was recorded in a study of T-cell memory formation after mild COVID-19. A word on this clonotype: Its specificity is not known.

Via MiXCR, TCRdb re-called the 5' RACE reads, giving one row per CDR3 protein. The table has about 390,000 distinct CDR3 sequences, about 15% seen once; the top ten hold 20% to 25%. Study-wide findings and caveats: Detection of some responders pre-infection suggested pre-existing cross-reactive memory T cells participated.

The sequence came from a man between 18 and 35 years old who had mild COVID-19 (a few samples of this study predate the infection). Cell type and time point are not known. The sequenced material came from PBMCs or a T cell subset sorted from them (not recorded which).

Here the CDR3 DNA reads TGTGCCAGCAGTTACCTCCCGGGGGACTCCACAGATACGCAGTATTTT. Translation gives CASSYLPGDSTDTQYF. The chain uses TRBV6-2 or TRBV6-3 and TRBJ2-3, with D tentatively TRBD2 (6 bases). The V and J ends lost 2 bases and 2 bases respectively, with 14 bases between them. From germline, CDR1 is MNHEY and CDR2 SVGEGT. The CDR3 runs 16 residues.